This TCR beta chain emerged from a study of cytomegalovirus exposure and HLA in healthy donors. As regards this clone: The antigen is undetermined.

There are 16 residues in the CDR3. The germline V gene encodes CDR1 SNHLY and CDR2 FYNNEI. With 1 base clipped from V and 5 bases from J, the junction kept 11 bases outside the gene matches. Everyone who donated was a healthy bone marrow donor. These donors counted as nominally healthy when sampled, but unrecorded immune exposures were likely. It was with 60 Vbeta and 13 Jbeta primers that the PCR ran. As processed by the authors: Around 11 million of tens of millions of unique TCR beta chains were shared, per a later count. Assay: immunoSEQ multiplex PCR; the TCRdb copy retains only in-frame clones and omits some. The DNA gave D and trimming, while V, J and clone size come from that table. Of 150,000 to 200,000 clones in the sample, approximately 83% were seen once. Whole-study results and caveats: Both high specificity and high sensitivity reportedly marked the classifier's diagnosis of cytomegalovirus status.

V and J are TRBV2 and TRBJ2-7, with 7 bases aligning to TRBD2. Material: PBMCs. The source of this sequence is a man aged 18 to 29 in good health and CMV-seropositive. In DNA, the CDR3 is TGTGCCAGCAGTGAAGAGAGTTTGGGGGGGTTGAACGAGCAGTACTTC. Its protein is CASSEESLGGLNEQYF.